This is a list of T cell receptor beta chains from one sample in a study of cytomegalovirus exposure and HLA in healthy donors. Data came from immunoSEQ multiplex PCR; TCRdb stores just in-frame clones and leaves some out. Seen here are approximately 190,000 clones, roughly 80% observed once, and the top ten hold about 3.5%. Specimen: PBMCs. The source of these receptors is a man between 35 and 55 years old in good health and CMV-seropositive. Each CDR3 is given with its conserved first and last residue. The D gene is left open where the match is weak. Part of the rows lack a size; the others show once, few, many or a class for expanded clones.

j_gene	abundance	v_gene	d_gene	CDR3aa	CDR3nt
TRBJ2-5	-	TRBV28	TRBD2	CASSPGGPFQETQYF	TGTGCCAGCAGTCCGGGGGGGCCCTTTCAAGAGACCCAGTACTTC
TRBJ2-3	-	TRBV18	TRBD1	CASSPPQGAGTDTQYF	TGTGCCAGCTCTCCTCCGCAGGGGGCAGGCACAGATACGCAGTATTTT
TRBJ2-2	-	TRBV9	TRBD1	CASSVDRADTGELFF	TGTGCCAGCAGCGTGGACAGGGCGGACACCGGGGAGCTGTTTTTT
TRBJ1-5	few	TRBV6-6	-	CASTHPGTGDQPQHF	TGTGCCAGCACCCACCCGGGGACTGGGGATCAGCCCCAGCATTTT
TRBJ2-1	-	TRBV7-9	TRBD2	CASSPGTGLSYNEQFF	TGTGCCAGCAGCCCGGGAACGGGACTAAGCTACAATGAGCAGTTCTTC
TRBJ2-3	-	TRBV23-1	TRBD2	CASSPITPGLAGPGTQYF	TGCGCCAGCAGTCCGATAACGCCGGGACTAGCGGGACCGGGTACGCAGTATTTT
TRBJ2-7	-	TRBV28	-	CASRSSYEQYF	TGTGCCAGCAGGAGCTCCTACGAGCAGTACTTC
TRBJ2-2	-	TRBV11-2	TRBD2	CASSQTSGRATGELFF	TGTGCCAGCAGCCAGACGAGCGGGAGGGCCACCGGGGAGCTGTTTTTT
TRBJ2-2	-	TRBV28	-	CASSFFLGDTGELFF	TGTGCCAGCAGTTTCTTTCTAGGGGACACCGGGGAGCTGTTTTTT
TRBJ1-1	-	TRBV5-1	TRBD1	CASSSGQGGTEAFF	TGCGCCAGCAGCTCAGGACAGGGTGGGACTGAAGCTTTCTTT
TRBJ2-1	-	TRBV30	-	CAWANLGAANNEQFF	TGTGCCTGGGCTAATTTGGGTGCGGCAAACAATGAGCAGTTCTTC
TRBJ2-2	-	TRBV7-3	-	CASSLWGVGELFF	TGTGCCAGCAGCTTATGGGGGGTCGGGGAGCTGTTTTTT
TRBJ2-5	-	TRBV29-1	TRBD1	CSTLVGGAETQYF	TGCAGCACTCTGGTAGGGGGCGCCGAGACCCAGTACTTC
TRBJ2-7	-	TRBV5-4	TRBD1	CASSPADRGSDEQYF	TGTGCCAGCAGCCCCGCCGACAGGGGGTCCGACGAGCAGTACTTC
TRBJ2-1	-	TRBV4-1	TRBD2	CASSQEGGVGGRADEQFF	TGCGCCAGCAGCCAAGAAGGGGGTGTGGGCGGGAGGGCAGATGAGCAGTTCTTC
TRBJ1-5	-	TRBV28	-	CASSFSGHQNQPQHF	TGTGCCAGCAGTTTCAGTGGACACCAGAATCAGCCCCAGCATTTT
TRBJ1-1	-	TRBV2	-	CASSEVGGGNTEAFF	TGTGCCAGCAGTGAAGTTGGGGGAGGGAACACTGAAGCTTTCTTT
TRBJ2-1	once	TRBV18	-	CASSPRLGQSSYNEQFF	TGTGCCAGCTCACCAAGGTTGGGCCAGAGCTCCTACAATGAGCAGTTCTTC
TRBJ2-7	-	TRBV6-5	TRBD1	CASSDGTGSYEQYF	TGTGCCAGCAGTGACGGGACAGGGTCCTACGAGCAGTACTTC
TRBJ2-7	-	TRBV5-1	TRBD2	CASSLAWGLSYEQYF	TGCGCCAGCAGCTTGGCCTGGGGACTATCCTACGAGCAGTACTTC
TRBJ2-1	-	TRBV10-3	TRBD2	CAISGLAFSSYNEQFF	TGTGCCATCAGTGGACTAGCGTTTAGTTCCTACAATGAGCAGTTCTTC
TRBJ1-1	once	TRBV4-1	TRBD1	CASSPYVDRANTEAFF	TGCGCCAGCAGCCCGTACGTCGACAGGGCGAACACTGAAGCTTTCTTT
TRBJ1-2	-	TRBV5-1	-	CASSFSGEGYGYTF	TGCGCCAGCAGCTTCTCGGGGGAAGGCTATGGCTACACCTTC
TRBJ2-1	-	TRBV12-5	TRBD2	CASGPGTSGRALEQFF	TGTGCTAGTGGTCCAGGGACTAGCGGGAGGGCCCTTGAGCAGTTCTTC
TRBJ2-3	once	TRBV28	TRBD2	CASSLEGGSTDTQYF	TGTGCCAGCAGTTTAGAGGGCGGGAGTACAGATACGCAGTATTTT
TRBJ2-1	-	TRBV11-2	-	CASSKGAGRDEQFF	TGTGCCAGCAGCAAAGGTGCGGGACGGGATGAGCAGTTCTTC
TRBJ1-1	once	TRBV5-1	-	CASSLVGVGNTEAFF	TGCGCCAGCAGCTTGGTCGGGGTGGGGAACACTGAAGCTTTCTTT
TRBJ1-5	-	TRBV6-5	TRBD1	CASSYLRQGVLQPQHF	TGTGCCAGCAGTTACCTAAGACAGGGGGTTTTGCAGCCCCAGCATTTT
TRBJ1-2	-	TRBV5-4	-	CASSYAGGSYGYTF	TGTGCCAGCAGCTACGCTGGGGGGAGCTATGGCTACACCTTC
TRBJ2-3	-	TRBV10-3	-	CAISEARQDTQYF	TGTGCCATCAGTGAGGCTCGCCAGGATACGCAGTATTTT
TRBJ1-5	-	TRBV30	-	CALETDSNQPQHF	TGTGCTCTTGAGACAGATAGCAATCAGCCCCAGCATTTT
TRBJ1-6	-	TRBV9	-	CASSVSGDFGPLHF	TGTGCCAGCAGCGTGTCAGGGGATTTTGGACCCCTCCACTTT
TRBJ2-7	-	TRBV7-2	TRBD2	CASSLGVAGISYEQYF	TGTGCCAGCAGCTTAGGGGTAGCGGGGATCTCCTACGAGCAGTACTTC
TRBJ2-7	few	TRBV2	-	CASSEEGVLSYEQYF	TGTGCCAGCAGTGAAGAGGGGGTGTTGTCCTACGAGCAGTACTTC
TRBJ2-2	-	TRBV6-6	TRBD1	CASRHRGENTGELFF	TGTGCCAGCAGGCACAGGGGAGAGAACACCGGGGAGCTGTTTTTT
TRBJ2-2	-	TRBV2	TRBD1	CASDRGLLTGELFF	TGTGCCAGTGACAGGGGCCTACTCACCGGGGAGCTGTTTTTT
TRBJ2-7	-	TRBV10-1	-	CASSRGPWDEQYF	TGCGCCAGCAGTCGCGGGCCCTGGGACGAGCAGTACTTC
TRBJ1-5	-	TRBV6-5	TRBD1	CASSAGQGNQPQHF	TGTGCCAGCAGTGCGGGACAGGGAAATCAGCCCCAGCATTTT
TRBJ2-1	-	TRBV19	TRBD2	CASSGRERYNEQFF	TGTGCCAGTTCAGGGCGGGAGAGGTACAATGAGCAGTTCTTC
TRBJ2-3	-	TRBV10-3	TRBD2	CAISLALTSGLTDTQYF	TGTGCCATCAGTTTGGCCCTGACTAGCGGTTTAACAGATACGCAGTATTTT
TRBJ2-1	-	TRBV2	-	CASSEGSSYNEQFF	TGTGCCAGCAGTGAGGGGAGCTCCTACAATGAGCAGTTCTTC
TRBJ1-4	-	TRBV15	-	CATSRGGKANEKLFF	TGTGCCACCAGCAGAGGAGGGAAGGCTAATGAAAAACTGTTTTTT
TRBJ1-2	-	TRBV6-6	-	CASSYGQSGGYTF	TGTGCCAGCAGTTACGGGCAGTCAGGCGGCTACACCTTC
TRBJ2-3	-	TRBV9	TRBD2	CASSSSGTRTDTQYF	TGTGCCAGCAGCTCCAGCGGGACCCGCACAGATACGCAGTATTTT
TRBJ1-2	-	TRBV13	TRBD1	CASTRDSYGYTF	TGTGCCAGCACCCGGGACAGCTATGGCTACACCTTC
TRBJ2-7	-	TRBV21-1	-	CASNVLRAYEQYF	TGTGCCAGCAACGTACTCAGGGCCTACGAGCAGTACTTC
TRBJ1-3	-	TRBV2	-	CASTTTVADTIYF	TGTGCCAGCACTACCACGGTCGCGGACACCATATATTTT
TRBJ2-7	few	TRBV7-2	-	CASSLFGGVYEQYF	TGTGCCAGCAGCTTATTTGGAGGAGTCTACGAGCAGTACTTC
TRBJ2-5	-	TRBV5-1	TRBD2	CASSPGGPQETQYF	TGCGCCAGCAGCCCGGGGGGTCCCCAAGAGACCCAGTACTTC
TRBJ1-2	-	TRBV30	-	CAWSNWEFEGYTF	TGTGCCTGGAGTAATTGGGAGTTTGAAGGCTACACCTTC
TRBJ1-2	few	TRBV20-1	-	CSARDQGGYTF	TGCAGTGCTAGAGATCAGGGTGGCTACACCTTC
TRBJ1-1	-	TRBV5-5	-	CASSQNTEAFF	TGTGCCAGCAGCCAGAACACTGAAGCTTTCTTT
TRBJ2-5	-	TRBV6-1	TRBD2	CASRRGETQYF	TGTGCCAGCAGGCGGGGGGAGACCCAGTACTTC
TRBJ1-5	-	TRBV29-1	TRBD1	CSVVGGSNQPQHF	TGCAGCGTTGTAGGGGGCAGCAATCAGCCCCAGCATTTT
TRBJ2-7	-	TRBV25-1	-	CASSESLQGGEQYF	TGTGCCAGCAGTGAATCCCTTCAGGGGGGCGAGCAGTACTTC